This T cell receptor beta chain emerged from a study of blood T cell repertoires in COVID-19 (dated by TCRdb to 2020 to 2022). With regard to the full study: Samples from collaborators originated in the United States, Italy and Spain and spanned both the acute and convalescent phases of COVID-19. The material from the prospective study consisted of cDNA or gDNA derived from T cells, B-cell-depleted T cells, or PBMCs. HLA class I and class II types, where available, came from metadata supplied by the sample provider rather than from assay-based typing. The samples were drawn from the first 160 participants of the ongoing ImmuneRACE study and from some 1,300 subjects provided by 6 global collaborators. A de-identified subject ID, COVID-19 status, age in years and sex were almost always included in the sample metadata. The repertoires were released in a freely available public database intended as a resource for research on the immune response to SARS-CoV-2. The dataset comprised deeply sampled blood TCRbeta repertoires from subjects exposed to, actively infected with, or recovered from COVID-19. The paper's findings and limits, for the study overall: The quantity of clinical and demographic metadata differed by source and by participant and was supplied without curation.

The CDR3 measures 15 amino acids from cysteine to phenylalanine. Just the 45-base CDR3 DNA is kept, in frame starting at base 1. The V end gives up 6 bases and the J end 5 bases, leaving 3 bases in the junction not matched to a gene. CDR1 is given as SNHLY and CDR2 as FYNNEI, both from the germline V gene. The immunoSEQ Assay, a bias-controlled multiplex PCR, was used to amplify TCRbeta CDR3 regions from genomic DNA. The original pipeline was this. Within the assay, amplification of reference gene primers was used to estimate how many nucleated cells each sample contained. To quantify the absolute abundance of each unique TCRbeta CDR3 rearrangement, sequence reads were collapsed and filtered. Productive Simpson clonality was computed per sample as the square root of Simpson's diversity index over productive rearrangements. TCRdb re-hosts the immuneACCESS table, in-frame sequences only. Its copies lack some clones; in the studies checked, an unresolved V gene accounts for under half of them, and the cause for the rest is not known. V, J and clone size were drawn from that table, and D and trimming were deduced from the DNA. Across this sample there are about 360,000 clones, with around 82% seen only once. The ten largest make up 2.5% to 3% of the sample.

The collaborating institutions used their own protocols to collect whole blood in K2EDTA tubes. For TCRbeta analysis, collaborators shipped samples as frozen whole blood, isolated PBMCs, or DNA extracted from either of those sample types. With regard to this clone: The antigen this receptor binds is unknown. Nothing much larger sits one base from this clone, and base qualities are not available.

The chain is assembled from TRBV2 and TRBJ2-5; 16 middle bases align to TRBD2. Sequenced input: peripheral blood. The source is a man aged 30 to 45 with active or convalescent COVID-19. The CDR3 in this case is CASRGLAGGSETQYF. In nucleotide form, the sequence is TGTGCCAGCAGGGGACTAGCGGGGGGGAGTGAGACCCAGTACTTC.